The 5 T cell receptor beta chains listed next were all sequenced from one sample in a study of identical twins. TCRdb re-called the 5' RACE reads through MiXCR, storing one row per CDR3 protein. The sample holds hundreds of thousands of distinct CDR3 sequences, approximately 6.1% seen once. The specimen sequenced was naive T cells sorted from blood. The receptor set was obtained from a man aged 18 to 29 in good health.

This clonotype was seen ten or more times. V usage is TRBV7-9 and J usage is TRBJ2-7, with 8 bases identical to TRBD2. The CDR3 length is 15 residues. J was trimmed by 2 bases and V by 1 base; bases with no gene match: 4. CDR1 SEHNR and CDR2 FQNEAQ come from the germline V gene (reference sequence). CDR3 DNA sequence: TGTGCCAGCAGCTTAGGGCGGGGGGCCCCCTACGAGCAGTACTTC. Protein sequence: CASSLGRGAPYEQYF.

There are many counts of this clonotype. This chain uses TRBV5-5 with TRBJ2-7, with D possibly being TRBD2 (6 bases). There are 13 residues in the CDR3. Trimming stripped 0 bases from V and 4 bases from J, with 8 bases between. Germline-derived CDR1 and CDR2 are SGHKS and YYEKEE (reference sequence). The CDR3 DNA sequence: TGTGCCAGCAGCTTGGTGGGGGGTTACGAGCAGTACGTC. Translation gives CASSLVGGYEQYV.

This clonotype was observed many times. J is TRBJ2-7 and V is TRBV28, with 9 bases fitting TRBD1. V lost 4 bases, J lost 0 bases, and 13 bases stayed unmatched. CDR1 and CDR2 (germline): MDHEN, SYDVKM. The CDR3 is made up of 18 amino acids. The CDR3 DNA sequence: TGTGCCAGCAGTTCCGGGACAGGGAGTAGGGTCCACTCCTACGAGCAGTACTTC. Translated: CASSSGTGSRVHSYEQYF.

There are many counts of this clonotype. The rearrangement links TRBV12-5 to TRBJ2-1, with 12 bases fitting TRBD2. Per germline, CDR1 LGHNT and CDR2 FRNRAP. This CDR3 spans 16 amino acids. V lost 4 bases, J lost 3 bases, and 4 bases stayed unmatched. CDR3 loop: CASGSLAGGVYNEQFF. As DNA, the CDR3 is TGTGCTAGTGGTTCACTAGCGGGAGGAGTCTACAATGAGCAGTTCTTC.

This clonotype occurred many times. The chain is built from TRBV29-1 and TRBJ2-2; 7 bases map to TRBD1. The CDR3 spans 15 residues. CDR1 and CDR2 from the germline V gene are SQVTM and ANQGSEA. The trim removed 7 bases at V and 3 bases at J, leaving 11 bases unmatched. CDR3 sequence (DNA): TGCAGCGCAAACGACAGGGTGGGGTACACCGGGGAGCTGTTTTTT. It is translated as CSANDRVGYTGELFF.